A single sample gave rise to the 18 T cell receptor beta chains below, sequenced in a study of naive and memory T cell subsets. Both TRBC1 and TRBC2 were covered by a beta constant-region primer of two equimolar oligonucleotides. The ligated cDNA underwent four PCR rounds using SP2 and nested alpha and beta constant-region primers. TCRdb re-called the UMI-ligation and nested PCR reads through MiXCR, storing one row per CDR3 protein. The table shows about 120,000 distinct CDR3 sequences, with 36% occurring only once. Input material: central memory CD4+ T cells from blood. The receptor source for this set is a human donor in good health.

This sequence joins TRBV28 and TRBJ2-1, with 9 bases fitting TRBD1. There are 13 residues in the CDR3. Unmatched junction bases numbered 8, after V lost 5 bases and J lost 12 bases. Germline-derived CDR1 and CDR2 are MDHEN and SYDVKM. CDR3 DNA: TGTGCCAGCAGTGGACAGGGGAACGGGGGGCAGTTCTTC. Translated: CASSGQGNGGQFF.

The chain recombines TRBV7-2 with TRBJ1-1; unclear D gene. The CDR3 extends over 14 amino acids. The germline gives CDR1 SGHTA, CDR2 FQGNSA. V dropped 3 bases and J dropped 3 bases, with 11 bases sitting between them. In DNA, the CDR3 is TGTGCCAGCAGCTTCAAACCAAGGGACACTGAAGCTTTCTTT. Its protein product is CASSFKPRDTEAFF.

The chain uses TRBV3-1 and TRBJ1-1, with unresolved D. Trimming stripped 3 bases from V and 4 bases from J, with 18 bases between. The V gene's germline CDR1 is LGHDT and CDR2 YNNKEL (reference sequence). The CDR3 contains 16 residues. The CDR3 spells CASSHPGRAQGTEAFF. The CDR3 DNA reads as TGTGCCAGCAGCCACCCGGGAAGGGCACAAGGCACTGAAGCTTTCTTT.

The chain couples TRBV6-2 or TRBV6-3 to TRBJ2-1, with D tentatively TRBD1 or TRBD2 (5 bases each). The CDR3 is 14 residues long. The germline V and J ends were trimmed by 4 bases and 5 bases, with 12 bases remaining between them. The germline V gene encodes CDR1 MNHEY and CDR2 SVGEGT. CDR3 nucleotides: TGTGCCAGCAGTTTCTCGGGACCTCACAATGAGCAGTTCTTC. Protein product: CASSFSGPHNEQFF.

This rearrangement joins TRBV6-4 to TRBJ2-1, with 7 bases fitting TRBD2. Germline loops: CDR1 MRHNA, CDR2 SNTAGT. V lost 6 bases to trimming and J lost 4 bases; unmatched junction nucleotides: 12. This CDR3 is 16 amino acids long. The CDR3 spells CASSKRSGTTYNEQFF. In DNA form, the CDR3 reads TGTGCCAGCAGCAAAAGGAGCGGGACTACGTACAATGAGCAGTTCTTC.

This clonotype was observed many times. The J gene is TRBJ2-7, the V gene TRBV7-9; D ambiguous. The CDR3 has 15 amino acids. Per the germline V gene, CDR1 is SEHNR and CDR2 is FQNEAQ (reference sequence). The ends were cut back, 7 bases at V and 4 bases at J, with 20 bases in the middle. DNA of the CDR3: TGTGCCAGCACCCTTATGGGCGGTACTCAATACGAGCAGTACTTC. It codes for CASTLMGGTQYEQYF.

This clonotype came up a few times. V gene TRBV28 combines with J gene TRBJ2-3, with TRBD2 matching over 8 bases. CDR3 length: 15 amino acids. Germline assignment: CDR1 MDHEN and CDR2 SYDVKM. J lost 7 bases, V lost 5 bases, and 11 bases had no gene match. Written as DNA, the CDR3 is TGTGCCAGCAGTCCCACGGGGGCGGGAGGTAATACGCAGTATTTT. This gives the protein CASSPTGAGGNTQYF.

This clonotype was observed a handful of times. The CDR3 is CASNLRDRGAGELFF. DNA for the CDR3: TGTGCCAGCAATCTCCGGGACAGGGGTGCCGGGGAGCTGTTTTTT. The rearrangement uses TRBV6-5 and TRBJ2-2, with 10 bases aligning to TRBD1. The V gene's germline CDR1 is MNHEY and CDR2 SVGAGI. CDR3 length: 15 residues. V shed 7 bases, J shed 6 bases, and the junction held 8 bases outside the gene matches.

Here the CDR3 reads CASSYSGGASGYTF. CDR3 bases: TGTGCCAGCAGTTACTCAGGGGGCGCCTCTGGCTACACCTTC. The chain uses TRBV6-5 and TRBJ1-2; TRBD1 matches 7 bases. The CDR3 is 14 amino acids. Germline V gives CDR1 MNHEY, CDR2 SVGAGI. The J segment lost 7 bases and the V segment lost 0 bases, leaving 5 bases of the junction unmatched.

This chain uses TRBV11-2 with TRBJ2-2; tentative D call: TRBD2 (5 bases). In germline, CDR1 is SGHAT, CDR2 FQNNGV. V shed 1 base and J shed 3 bases, with 9 bases lying between them. CDR3 size: 15 residues. CDR3 nucleotides: TGTGCCAGCAGCTTAGCCGGGAAGTACACCGGGGAGCTGTTTTTT. It encodes CASSLAGKYTGELFF.

This clonotype was detected many times. The V call is TRBV16, the J call TRBJ2-1; a possible D gene is TRBD1 (6 bases). Looked up from germline, CDR1 is KGHSY and CDR2 is FQNENV. Trimming removed 4 bases from V and 7 bases from J, with 8 bases in between. CDR3 size: 12 residues. This CDR3 reads CASSLGQNEQFF. The CDR3 nucleotides are TGTGCCAGCAGCCTAGGACAGAATGAGCAGTTCTTC.

This chain joins TRBV19 and TRBJ2-2; perhaps D is TRBD1 or TRBD2 (5 bases each). Germline lookup yields CDR1 LNHDA and CDR2 SQIVND (reference sequence). The germline V and J ends were trimmed by 5 bases and 3 bases, with 10 bases remaining between them. This CDR3 contains 14 residues. DNA of the CDR3: TGTGCCAGTAGTCTGGGGGACGACACCGGGGAGCTGTTTTTT. Translation: CASSLGDDTGELFF.

This chain joins TRBV20-1 and TRBJ2-1, with D tentatively TRBD1 (6 bases). From germline, CDR1 is DFQATT and CDR2 SNEGSKA (reference sequence). V lost 3 bases to trimming and J lost 7 bases, with 16 bases between them. The CDR3 spans 14 residues. The CDR3 protein is CSARPQGTPNEQFF. CDR3 DNA: TGCAGTGCTAGGCCTCAGGGGACGCCTAATGAGCAGTTCTTC.

V and J are TRBV28 and TRBJ2-3; no clear D gene. The CDR3 is 15 amino acids. V was shortened by 5 bases and J by 0 bases, with 12 bases between the two germline ends. CDR1 and CDR2 (germline): MDHEN, SYDVKM. As DNA, the CDR3 is TGTGCCAGCAGTCGTTACTTAGCTAGCACAGATACGCAGTATTTT. Protein product: CASSRYLASTDTQYF. The full variable domain, its missing parts supplied by reference TRBV28 and TRBJ2-3, is DVKVTQSSRYLVKRTGEKVFLECVQDMDHENMFWYRQDPGLGLRLIYFSYDVKMKEKGDIPEGYSVSREKKERFSLILESASTNQTSMYLCASSRYLASTDTQYFGPGTRLTVL.

The chain combines TRBV20-1 with TRBJ1-5; 11 nucleotides match TRBD1. With V trimmed by 1 base and J by 6 bases, 2 bases remained unmatched. CDR3 size: 14 residues. CDR1 is DFQATT and CDR2 is SNEGSKA in the germline V gene (reference sequence). CDR3 coding DNA: TGCAGTGCTAGAGGGACAGGGGGCGGTCAGCCCCAGCATTTT. Amino acids: CSARGTGGGQPQHF.

The chain links TRBV11-2 to TRBJ2-1; no definite D call. V was cut by 2 bases and J by 0 bases, with 8 bases left in between. This CDR3 is built from 15 residues. Per germline, CDR1 SGHAT and CDR2 FQNNGV. The CDR3: CASSLRASSYNEQFF. CDR3 coding DNA: TGTGCCAGCAGCTTAAGGGCGAGCTCCTACAATGAGCAGTTCTTC. The whole variable domain, filled in from reference TRBV11-2 and TRBJ2-1, reads EAGVAQSPRYKIIEKRQSVAFWCNPISGHATLYWYQQILGQGPKLLIQFQNNGVVDDSQLPKDRFSAERLKGVDSTLKIQPAKLEDSAVYLCASSLRASSYNEQFFGPGTRLTVL.

This chain joins TRBV29-1 and TRBJ1-1; D is unclear. The CDR3 is 14 amino acids. CDR1 is SQVTM and CDR2 is ANQGSEA in the germline V gene. The germline V and J ends were trimmed by 7 bases and 1 base, with 16 bases remaining between them. The CDR3 DNA reads TGCAGCGGAACAAGGGCATTCCGGAACACTGAAGCTTTCTTT. Protein sequence: CSGTRAFRNTEAFF. The entire variable domain, with the rest obtained from reference TRBV29-1 and TRBJ1-1, is as follows: SAVISQKPSRDICQRGTSLTIQCQVDSQVTMMFWYRQQPGQSLTLIATANQGSEATYESGFVIDKFPISRPNLTFSTLTVSNMSPEDSSIYLCSGTRAFRNTEAFFGQGTRLTVV.

This chain links TRBV29-1 with TRBJ1-4, with a tentative D call TRBD1 (5 bases). The germline V gene has CDR1 SQVTM and CDR2 ANQGSEA. Trimming took off 7 bases at V and 8 bases at J, with 14 bases between the two ends. The CDR3 contains 12 residues. CDR3 amino acids: CSAGGVGEKLFF. Written as DNA, the CDR3 is TGCAGCGCGGGGGGAGTTGGGGAAAAACTGTTTTTT.